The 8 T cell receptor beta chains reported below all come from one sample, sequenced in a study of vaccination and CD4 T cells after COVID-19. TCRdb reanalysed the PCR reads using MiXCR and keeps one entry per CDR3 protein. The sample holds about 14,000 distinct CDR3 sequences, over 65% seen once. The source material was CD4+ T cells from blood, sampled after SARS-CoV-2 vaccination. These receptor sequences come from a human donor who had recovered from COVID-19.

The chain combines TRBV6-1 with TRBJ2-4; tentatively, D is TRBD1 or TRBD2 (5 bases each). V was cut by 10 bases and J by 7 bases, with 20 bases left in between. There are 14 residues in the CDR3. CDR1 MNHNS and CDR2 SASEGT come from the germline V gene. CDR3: CAILLGTSRNIQYF. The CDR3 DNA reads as TGTGCCATCTTATTAGGGACGTCGCGTAACATTCAGTACTTC.

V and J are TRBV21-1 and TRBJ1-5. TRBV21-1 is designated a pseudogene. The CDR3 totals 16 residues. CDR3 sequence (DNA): TGTGCCAGCAGCAAAAAGGAGGTTTATAGCAATCAGCCCCAGCATTTT. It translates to CASSKKEVYSNQPQHF.

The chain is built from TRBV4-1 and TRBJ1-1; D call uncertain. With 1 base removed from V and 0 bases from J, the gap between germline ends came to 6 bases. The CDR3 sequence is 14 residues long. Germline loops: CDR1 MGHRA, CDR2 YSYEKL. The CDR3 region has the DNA TGCGCCAGCAGCCAAGGCCCGGTGAACACTGAAGCTTTCTTT. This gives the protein CASSQGPVNTEAFF.

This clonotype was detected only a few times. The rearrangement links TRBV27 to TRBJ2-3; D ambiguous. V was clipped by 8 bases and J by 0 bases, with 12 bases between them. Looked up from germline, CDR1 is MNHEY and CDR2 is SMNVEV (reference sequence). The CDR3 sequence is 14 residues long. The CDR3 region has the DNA TGTGCCAGCTACATACTGGAAAGCACAGATACGCAGTATTTT. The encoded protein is CASYILESTDTQYF.

The CDR3 coding sequence is TGTGCCAGCAGGACCGAACAGGGGGACGAGACCCAGTACTTC. Its protein is CASRTEQGDETQYF. The chain is built from TRBV2 and TRBJ2-5; 8 bases are a match to TRBD1. The CDR3 sequence is 14 residues long. After removal of 6 bases from V and 5 bases from J, the junction contained 8 bases not matched to a gene. Germline V gives CDR1 SNHLY, CDR2 FYNNEI.

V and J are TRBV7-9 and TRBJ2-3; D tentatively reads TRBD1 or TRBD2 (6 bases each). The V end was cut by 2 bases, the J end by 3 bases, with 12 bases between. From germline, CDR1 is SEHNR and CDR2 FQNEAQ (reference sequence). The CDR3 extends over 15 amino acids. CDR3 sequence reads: CASSLTGRWTDTQYF. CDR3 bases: TGTGCCAGCAGCTTAACAGGGAGGTGGACAGATACGCAGTATTTT.

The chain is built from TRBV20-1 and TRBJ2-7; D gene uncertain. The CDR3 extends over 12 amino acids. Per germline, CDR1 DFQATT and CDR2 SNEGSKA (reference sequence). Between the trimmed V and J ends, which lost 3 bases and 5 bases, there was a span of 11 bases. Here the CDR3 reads CSASSDIDEQYF. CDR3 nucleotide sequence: TGCAGTGCTAGCTCAGACATTGACGAGCAGTACTTC.

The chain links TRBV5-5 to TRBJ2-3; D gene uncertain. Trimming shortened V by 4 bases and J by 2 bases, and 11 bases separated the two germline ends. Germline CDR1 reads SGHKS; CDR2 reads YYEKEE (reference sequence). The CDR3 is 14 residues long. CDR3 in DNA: TGTGCCAGCAGCCGAGACTGGAACACAGATACGCAGTATTTT. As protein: CASSRDWNTDTQYF.